Presented here are 20 T cell receptor beta chains from one specimen sequenced in a study of technical replicates of blood from a few donors. The table came from immunoSEQ multiplex PCR; TCRdb's copy has only in-frame clones and leaves some out. The sample lists fewer than 70,000 clones; 80% to 90% were seen once. Sequencing was done on a sample of PBMCs. These receptor sequences come from a human donor in good health. Some clones in this sample may be carry-over from other donors' samples.

The chain couples TRBV6-6 to TRBJ2-5, with TRBD1 matching over 7 bases. The germline V gene has CDR1 MNHNY and CDR2 SVGAGI (reference sequence). J was trimmed by 4 bases and V by 4 bases; bases with no gene match: 3. This CDR3 comprises 13 residues. This chain's CDR3 is CASSSGQLETQYF. CDR3 coding DNA: TGTGCCAGCAGTTCGGGACAGTTAGAGACCCAGTACTTC.

The genes are TRBV7-2 and TRBJ2-5; D perhaps matches TRBD2 (6 bases). The CDR3 has 15 residues. Germline V lookup: CDR1 SGHTA, CDR2 FQGNSA. With 2 bases removed from V and 5 bases from J, the gap between germline ends came to 15 bases. CDR3 sequence (DNA): TGTGCCAGCAGCTTACGAAGGGAGGATTACGAGACCCAGTACTTC. Its protein product is CASSLRREDYETQYF. Together with reference TRBV7-2 and TRBJ2-5, the CDR3 gives the full variable domain: GAGVSQSPSNKVTEKGKDVELRCDPISGHTALYWYRQSLGQGLEFLIYFQGNSAPDKSGLPSDRFSAERTGGSVSTLTIQRTQQEDSAVYLCASSLRREDYETQYFGPGTRLLVL.

Ten or more counts support this clone. The V and J genes are TRBV5-4 and TRBJ2-2; 10 bases map to TRBD1. V lost 0 bases to trimming and J lost 10 bases; unmatched junction nucleotides: 9. The CDR3 has 16 amino acids. Per the germline V gene, CDR1 is SGHNT and CDR2 is YYREEE (reference sequence). Here the CDR3 reads CASSLGDRGRSKELFF. The CDR3 nucleotides are TGTGCCAGCAGCTTGGGAGACAGGGGGCGATCGAAGGAGCTGTTTTTT.

The rearrangement joins TRBV9 to TRBJ1-4; a weak D match, TRBD1 (5 bases). There are 14 residues in the CDR3. V dropped 3 bases and J dropped 6 bases, with 12 bases sitting between them. Germline CDR1 reads SGDLS; CDR2 reads YYNGEE. The CDR3: CASSARGGDEKLFF. DNA of the CDR3: TGTGCCAGCAGCGCCCGGGGGGGGGATGAAAAACTGTTTTTT.

This clone occurred a few times. This chain links TRBV4-1 with TRBJ1-5; TRBD1 is a possible D gene (6 bases). This CDR3 spans 16 amino acids. Trimming took 4 bases from V and 2 from J, leaving 15 bases between them. Germline CDR1 and CDR2: MGHRA and YSYEKL. The CDR3 spells CASSRTGQEGNQPQHF. The CDR3 nucleotides read TGCGCCAGCAGCCGGACGGGACAAGAAGGCAATCAGCCCCAGCATTTT.

The genes are TRBV19 and TRBJ2-4; 11 bases agree with TRBD2. This CDR3 has 15 amino acids. V gave up 6 bases and J gave up 8 bases; unmatched junction bases: 9. Germline CDR1 reads LNHDA; CDR2 reads SQIVND (reference sequence). The CDR3 region has the DNA TGTGCCAGTAGAGGGCTAGCGGGGGGTCGGGACATTCAGTACTTC. It codes for CASRGLAGGRDIQYF.

The J gene is TRBJ1-1, the V gene TRBV6-5; 7 bases fit TRBD1. Germline loops: CDR1 MNHEY, CDR2 SVGAGI. This CDR3 has 13 residues. V lost 5 bases to trimming and J lost 4 bases; unmatched junction nucleotides: 4. The CDR3 spells CASSTTGATEAFF. CDR3 sequence (DNA): TGTGCCAGCAGTACCACAGGGGCCACTGAAGCTTTCTTT.

V usage is TRBV6-5 and J usage is TRBJ1-6; D is uncertain. Germline lookup yields CDR1 MNHEY and CDR2 SVGAGI. Between the trimmed V and J ends, which lost 0 bases and 5 bases, there was a span of 11 bases. CDR3 length equals 16 residues. The CDR3 region is CASSYSMYGDNSPLHF. The DNA for the CDR3 is TGTGCCAGCAGTTACTCGATGTACGGAGATAATTCACCCCTCCACTTT.

This rearrangement joins TRBV4-1 to TRBJ2-7; TRBD1 aligns across 10 bases. This CDR3 is built from 14 residues. The germline V gene encodes CDR1 MGHRA and CDR2 YSYEKL. V was clipped by 1 base and J by 6 bases; unmatched bases: 3. The CDR3: CASSQAWTGGEQYF. CDR3 in DNA: TGCGCCAGCAGCCAAGCCTGGACAGGGGGCGAGCAGTACTTC.

As to this clone: At the DNA level, this CDR3 is encoded by other sequences in the same sample as well. The chain combines TRBV6-5 with TRBJ2-7, with TRBD2 identical over 14 bases. This CDR3 comprises 15 residues. Germline-derived CDR1 and CDR2 are MNHEY and SVGAGI. Trimming at V came to 6 bases and at J to 2 bases, leaving 3 bases not matched to a gene. The CDR3 region is CASSSTSGRAYEQYF. The CDR3 DNA reads TGTGCCAGCAGCTCGACTAGCGGGAGGGCCTACGAGCAGTACTTC.

The chain uses TRBV6-1 and TRBJ2-7, with TRBD2 identical over 7 bases. There are 15 residues in the CDR3. V lost 4 bases to trimming and J lost 0 bases; unmatched junction nucleotides: 6. Germline loops: CDR1 MNHNS, CDR2 SASEGT. In DNA form, the CDR3 reads TGTGCCAGCAGTGGCCAGACTAGCAGCTCCTACGAGCAGTACTTC. It is translated as CASSGQTSSSYEQYF.

V gene TRBV4-2 combines with J gene TRBJ2-3; 8 positions match TRBD2. The CDR3 runs to 17 residues. The V and J ends lost 2 bases and 1 base, in that order; junction bases with no gene match: 8. Germline CDR1 is LGHNA and CDR2 is YNFKEQ. The CDR3, as DNA: TGTGCCAGCAGCCAAAGCCGAAGGCGGGAGGGCACAGATACGCAGTATTTT. It translates to CASSQSRRREGTDTQYF.

A few counts support this clone. This chain joins TRBV6-4 and TRBJ1-1; 7 nucleotides align to TRBD1. The V segment lost 6 bases and the J segment 4 bases; nucleotides outside the gene matches: 5. The CDR3 is 13 residues long. Germline-derived CDR1 and CDR2 are MRHNA and SNTAGT. CDR3 residues: CASSATGTTEAFF. The CDR3 DNA reads as TGTGCCAGCAGCGCGACAGGGACCACTGAAGCTTTCTTT.

The chain recombines TRBV27 with TRBJ1-2; the match to TRBD1 covers 7 bases. With 5 bases clipped from V and 5 bases from J, the junction kept 8 bases outside the gene matches. Looked up from germline, CDR1 is MNHEY and CDR2 is SMNVEV (reference sequence). The CDR3 covers 14 residues. CDR3 sequence reads: CASSVTGVNYGYTF. Written as DNA, the CDR3 is TGTGCCAGCAGTGTCACAGGGGTAAATTATGGCTACACCTTC.

The chain combines TRBV2 with TRBJ1-2, with D unclear. The V gene lost 10 bases and the J gene lost 3 bases, with 15 bases spanning the gap. The germline gives CDR1 SNHLY, CDR2 FYNNEI. The CDR3 is 13 amino acids. The DNA of the CDR3 is TGTGCCACAGATAAGGAGGGCGACTATGGCTACACCTTC. It encodes CATDKEGDYGYTF.

The J gene is TRBJ2-1, the V gene TRBV14; weak D call: TRBD2 (6 bases). The CDR3 spans 16 residues. V shed 1 base and J shed 6 bases, with 16 bases lying between them. CDR1 and CDR2 (germline): SGHDN, FVKESK. DNA of the CDR3: TGTGCCAGCAGCCAAGTAGGGCGACTAGAGGCCAATGAGCAGTTCTTC. It encodes CASSQVGRLEANEQFF.

The chain recombines TRBV2 with TRBJ2-7; TRBD2 matches 11 bases. V gave up 7 bases and J gave up 6 bases; unmatched junction bases: 11. Looked up from germline, CDR1 is SNHLY and CDR2 is FYNNEI. This CDR3 has 15 amino acids. CDR3 sequence: CASTGLAGGSLEQYF. In DNA form, the CDR3 reads TGTGCCAGCACTGGGCTAGCGGGAGGTTCCCTCGAGCAGTACTTC.

This CDR3 is CASSSASGYQETQYF. CDR3 in DNA: TGTGCCAGCAGCTCGGCGTCAGGGTACCAAGAGACCCAGTACTTC. The chain combines TRBV7-9 with TRBJ2-5; D is possibly TRBD1 (5 bases). The CDR3 runs to 15 residues. CDR1 and CDR2 (germline): SEHNR, FQNEAQ (reference sequence). V was cut by 4 bases and J by 0 bases, with 12 bases left in between. The full variable domain, rest sourced from reference TRBV7-9 and TRBJ2-5, is DTGVSQNPRHKITKRGQNVTFRCDPISEHNRLYWYRQTLGQGPEFLTYFQNEAQLEKSRLLSDRFSAERPKGSFSTLEIQRTEQGDSAMYLCASSSASGYQETQYFGPGTRLLVL.

V gene TRBV19 combines with J gene TRBJ1-6; 10 bases match TRBD1. The trim removed 5 bases at V and 9 bases at J, leaving 4 bases unmatched. The V gene's germline CDR1 is LNHDA and CDR2 SQIVND (reference sequence). CDR3 length: 14 residues. The CDR3 coding sequence is TGTGCCAGTAGTCCGGACAGGGGGACTTCACCCCTCCACTTT. The encoded protein is CASSPDRGTSPLHF.

The V and J genes are TRBV10-2 and TRBJ1-2; 10 nucleotides line up with TRBD1. The CDR3 is 13 residues long. After removal of 6 bases from V and 6 bases from J, the junction contained 4 bases not matched to a gene. Germline V lookup: CDR1 WSHSY, CDR2 SAAADI. The DNA for the CDR3 is TGCGCCAGCAGGGACAGGGGGACAGATGGCTACACCTTC. It codes for CASRDRGTDGYTF.